These 15 T cell receptor beta chains were all obtained from the same sample, sequenced in a study of blood T cell repertoires in COVID-19. Here immunoSEQ multiplex PCR was the method, and the copy in TCRdb shows in-frame clones only, minus some. The sample records 70,000 to 95,000 clones, 81% being singletons. Sequencing input: peripheral blood. The receptors were gathered from a woman in her seventies with acute or convalescent COVID-19.

This rearrangement joins TRBV25-1 to TRBJ2-2; 7 positions match TRBD1. This CDR3 has 16 residues. Trimming cost V 3 bases and J 1 base; bases outside gene matches: 5. Germline CDR1 reads MGHDK; CDR2 reads SYGVNS. The CDR3 region has the DNA TGTGCCAGCAGTGATTCCCGGGACAGGAACACCGGGGAGCTGTTTTTT. Translated: CASSDSRDRNTGELFF. Full variable domain (rest looked up from reference TRBV25-1 and TRBJ2-2): EADIYQTPRYLVIGTGKKITLECSQTMGHDKMYWYQQDPGMELHLIHYSYGVNSTEKGDLSSESTVSRIRTEHFPLTLESARPSHTSQYLCASSDSRDRNTGELFFGEGSRLTVL.

This sequence joins TRBV5-1 and TRBJ1-1; 10 bases fit TRBD1. V lost 4 bases, J lost 4 bases, and 4 bases stayed unmatched. The CDR3 length is 14 residues. Germline-derived CDR1 and CDR2 are SGHRS and YFSETQ. CDR3 amino acids: CASSPRTGGTEAFF. Written as DNA, the CDR3 is TGCGCCAGCAGCCCTCGGACAGGGGGCACTGAAGCTTTCTTT.

The rearrangement links TRBV7-8 to TRBJ1-6; TRBD1 matches 7 bases. The CDR3 is 14 residues long. Trimming cost V 3 bases and J 9 bases; bases outside gene matches: 5. The V gene's germline CDR1 is SGHVS and CDR2 FQNEAQ. CDR3 sequence (DNA): TGTGCCAGCAGCTTTGGGGACAGCACTTCACCCCTCCACTTT. It codes for CASSFGDSTSPLHF.

This clone was recorded a few times. The CDR3 is CASSRDQTGGRAFF. The DNA of the CDR3 is TGTGCCAGCTCCCGAGACCAGACAGGGGGCCGCGCTTTCTTT. The rearrangement links TRBV18 to TRBJ1-1, with 10 bases aligning to TRBD1. The ends lost 6 bases at V and 11 bases at J; junction bases unmatched: 12. The CDR3 totals 14 residues. Germline lookup yields CDR1 KGHSH and CDR2 LQKENI.

This sequence joins TRBV12-3 or TRBV12-4 and TRBJ2-1; 7 bases are shared with TRBD2. This CDR3 contains 13 residues. The ends lost 2 bases at V and 10 bases at J; junction bases unmatched: 5. CDR3 bases: TGTGCCAGCAGTTTATTTAGCGGGTTCGAGCAGTTCTTC. Translated, it gives CASSLFSGFEQFF.

The rearrangement links TRBV7-2 to TRBJ2-6; D is uncertain. Germline-derived CDR1 and CDR2 are SGHTA and FQGNSA. The CDR3 covers 14 residues. Trimming cost V 3 bases and J 4 bases, with 7 bases left between them. DNA for the CDR3: TGTGCCAGCAGCTTGCCACGGGGGGCCAACGTCCTGACTTTC. As protein: CASSLPRGANVLTF.

The rearrangement links TRBV7-5 to TRBJ2-1; the table's D call, TRBD1, has no DNA check behind it. TRBV7-5 corresponds to a pseudogene. This CDR3 is built from 14 residues. CDR3 nucleotides: TGTGTCAGAAGCTCCCGACAGCTCTACAATGAGCAGTTCTTC. It specifies CVRSSRQLYNEQFF.

V gene TRBV6-5 combines with J gene TRBJ1-5; no clear D. V lost 7 bases and J 0 bases, leaving 10 bases between the germline ends. The CDR3 runs 14 residues. The germline V gene encodes CDR1 MNHEY and CDR2 SVGAGI. In DNA form, the CDR3 reads TGTGCCAGCATCCAGTTTTATAGCAATCAGCCCCAGCATTTT. Encoded protein: CASIQFYSNQPQHF.

The chain combines TRBV7-9 with TRBJ2-1; TRBD1 aligns across 9 bases. V gave up 5 bases and J gave up 9 bases; unmatched junction bases: 14. The CDR3 totals 16 residues. Per the germline V gene, CDR1 is SEHNR and CDR2 is FQNEAQ (reference sequence). The CDR3 protein is CASSQTGGWGQSEQFF. The CDR3 region has the DNA TGTGCCAGCAGCCAGACAGGGGGATGGGGACAATCTGAGCAGTTCTTC.

CDR3 in amino acids: CASSIPGGRDSPLHF. The CDR3 coding sequence is TGTGCCAGCAGCATTCCAGGCGGGAGGGATTCACCCCTCCACTTT. This chain links TRBV5-6 with TRBJ1-6, with D hard to call. Germline CDR1 SGHDT, CDR2 YYEEEE. This CDR3 has 15 amino acids. V was shortened by 4 bases and J by 8 bases, with 16 bases between the two germline ends.

The chain uses TRBV7-9 and TRBJ1-3; TRBD1 matches 7 bases. The V segment lost 5 bases and the J segment 2 bases; nucleotides outside the gene matches: 3. CDR1 SEHNR and CDR2 FQNEAQ come from the germline V gene (reference sequence). The CDR3 runs to 14 residues. The CDR3: CASSIGGAGNTIYF. The CDR3 DNA reads as TGTGCCAGCAGCATAGGGGGCGCTGGAAACACCATATATTTT.

The sample holds a few counts of this clone. The gene calls are TRBV28 and TRBJ1-5, with 8 bases aligning to TRBD1. The trim removed 5 bases at V and 3 bases at J, leaving 6 bases unmatched. CDR1 MDHEN and CDR2 SYDVKM come from the germline V gene. The CDR3 runs to 15 residues. CDR3 loop: CASSPFQGANQPQHF. CDR3 bases: TGTGCCAGCAGTCCCTTTCAGGGGGCCAATCAGCCCCAGCATTTT.

This rearrangement joins TRBV3-1 (or the pseudogene TRBV3-2) to TRBJ2-6; TRBD2 matches 10 bases. After removal of 7 bases from V and 1 base from J, the junction contained 7 bases not matched to a gene. Germline values: CDR1 LGHDT, CDR2 YNNKEL (reference sequence). CDR3 length equals 17 residues. CDR3 protein: CASKQGLATSGANVLTF. CDR3 bases: TGTGCCAGCAAACAGGGACTAGCGACTTCTGGGGCCAACGTCCTGACTTTC.

V usage is TRBV28 and J usage is TRBJ1-1; no definite D call. Germline V gives CDR1 MDHEN, CDR2 SYDVKM. This CDR3 has 13 amino acids. CDR3 DNA sequence: TGTGCGCGGGAGGGTACAAGGAACACTGAAGCTTTCTTT. Encoded protein: CAREGTRNTEAFF.

V gene TRBV2 combines with J gene TRBJ2-6; D might be TRBD1 (5 bases). This CDR3 has 15 amino acids. Germline CDR1 is SNHLY and CDR2 is FYNNEI. The V gene lost 6 bases and the J gene lost 0 bases, with 9 bases spanning the gap. Written as DNA, the CDR3 is TGTGCCAGCAGACAGGCGAACTCTGGGGCCAACGTCCTGACTTTC. Protein sequence: CASRQANSGANVLTF.